This record looks at one T cell receptor (beta chain) sequence and its context. Antigen: not known. The sample comes from a study of T-cell reconstitution after alpha-beta-depleted transplantation in children. J gave up 2 bases and V 4 bases, and 3 bases lay outside the gene matches. There are 14 residues in the CDR3. CDR1 MNHEY and CDR2 SVGAGI come from the germline V gene. Study-level findings and limits: By one year post-transplant, T-cell counts and diversity largely arose from T cells that were newly produced. The study reportedly traced alpha-beta T cells about two months after transplant to several hundred expanded graft clones. Recipient T cells and thymic progenitors that survived were the source of the high TCRbeta diversity seen at day 60 in some patients.

A library of TCRbeta sequences, prepared with unique molecular identifiers, was generated. Each CDR3 protein gets one entry after TCRdb re-called the PCR reads with MiXCR. The table has 250,000 to 400,000 distinct CDR3 sequences, over 20% seen once. The source of this sequence is a male patient younger than 18 who had a stem cell transplant for acute lymphoblastic leukemia, so the T cells may come from the graft donor. This material consisted of PBMCs, mostly from graft donor cells, taken 180 days after TCRalphabeta/CD19-depleted stem cell transplant. The chain employs TRBV6-5 and TRBJ1-2; 8 bases match TRBD1. The CDR3 nucleotides are TGTGCCAGCAGTTGGCAGGGGGCCAACTATGGCTACACCTTC. Its translation is CASSWQGANYGYTF.